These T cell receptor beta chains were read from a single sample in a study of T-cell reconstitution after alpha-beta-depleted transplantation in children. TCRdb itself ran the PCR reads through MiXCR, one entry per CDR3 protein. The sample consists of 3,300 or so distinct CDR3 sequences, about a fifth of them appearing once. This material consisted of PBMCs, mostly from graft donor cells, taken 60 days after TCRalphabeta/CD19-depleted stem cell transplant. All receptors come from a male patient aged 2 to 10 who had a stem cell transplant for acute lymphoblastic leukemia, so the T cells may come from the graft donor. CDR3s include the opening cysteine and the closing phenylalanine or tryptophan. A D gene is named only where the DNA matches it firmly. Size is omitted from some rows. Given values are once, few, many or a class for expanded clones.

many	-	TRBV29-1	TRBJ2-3	TGCAGCGTTGAAGATCTTTTCGGGGGCACAGATACGCAGTATTTT	CSVEDLFGGTDTQYF
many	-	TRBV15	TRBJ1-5	TGTGCCACCAGCAGAGAATCCTCGGGTCAGCCCCAGCATTTT	CATSRESSGQPQHF
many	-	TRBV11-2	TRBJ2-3	TGTGCCAGCAGCTTAGTTAATTGCCCCACAGATACGCAGTATTTT	CASSLVNCPTDTQYF
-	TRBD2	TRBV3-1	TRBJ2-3	TGTGCCATCTGTTTTATGGCGGGAGGTCCCTCGATCACAGATACGCAGTATTTT	CAICFMAGGPSITDTQYF
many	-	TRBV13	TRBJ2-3	TGTGCCAGCAGCCACTATGGGGGAGCGAGAGGGGATACGCAGTATTTT	CASSHYGGARGDTQYF
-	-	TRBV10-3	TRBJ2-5	TGTGCCATCAGTGGAGGACAGATCCAAGAGACCCAGTACTTC	CAISGGQIQETQYF
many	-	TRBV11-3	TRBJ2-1	TGTGCCAGCAGCTTAGTGAGCCAGGGTGAGCAGTTCTTC	CASSLVSQGEQFF
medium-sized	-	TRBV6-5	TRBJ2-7	TGTGCCAGCAGTTACACGTGGGAGGCAGGGAGGTACTACGAGCAGTACTTC	CASSYTWEAGRYYEQYF
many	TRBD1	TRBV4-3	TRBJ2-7	TGCGCCAGCAGCCAAGATTTAGGGGGCGGGTACGAGCAGTACTTC	CASSQDLGGGYEQYF
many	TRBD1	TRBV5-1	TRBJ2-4	TGCGCCAGCAGCGGCCCGGGACAGGGAGGAGAAACCAAAAACATTCAGTACTTC	CASSGPGQGGETKNIQYF
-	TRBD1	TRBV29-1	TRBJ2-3	TGCAGCGTCTGGGACAGAAATACGCAGTATTTT	CSVWDRNTQYF
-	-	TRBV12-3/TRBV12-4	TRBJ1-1	TGTGCCAGCAGTTTAGGCGGGCGGAACACTGAAGCTTTCTTT	CASSLGGRNTEAFF
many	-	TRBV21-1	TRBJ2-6	TGTGCCAGCAGGGGACGGGTCTTATCTGGGGCCAACGTCCTGACTTTC	CASRGRVLSGANVLTF
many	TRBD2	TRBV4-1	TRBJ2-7	TGCGCCAGCAGCCAAGAGCCCCGAGAATTCTGTAGCGGGAGAGACTCGGGGGAGCAGTACTTC	CASSQEPREFCSGRDSGEQYF